Below, one T cell receptor beta chain is given with its context. As yet, its antigen is unknown. The data derive from a study of cytomegalovirus exposure and HLA in healthy donors. The repertoire was sequenced with immunoSEQ multiplex PCR; TCRdb's copy has only in-frame clones and lacks some. The sample records roughly 65,000 clones, around 95% being singletons. Regarding the study as a whole: TCR sequences were mostly rare, though some public TCRs occurred in many donors. Investigators reported approximately 150 TCR beta chains as tied to cytomegalovirus. A few chains tied to CMV proved CMV antigen-specific in vitro.

Germline lookup yields CDR1 SEHNR and CDR2 FQNEAQ (reference sequence). The V gene end was trimmed by 1 base and the J gene end by 6 bases; junction bases not matched to a gene: 3. CDR3 length: 14 residues. It was the approximately 120-subject validation cohort, separate from the approximately 620-subject first cohort, to which the donors belonged. The rearrangement uses TRBV7-9 and TRBJ1-1; 9 nucleotides match TRBD1. This TCR was recovered from a man between 18 and 35 years old in good health and CMV-seropositive. Sequencing was carried out using PBMCs. In nucleotides, the CDR3 is TGTGCCAGCAGCTTAGAGGGGACAGGGTCTGAAGCTTTCTTT. This sequence encodes CASSLEGTGSEAFF.